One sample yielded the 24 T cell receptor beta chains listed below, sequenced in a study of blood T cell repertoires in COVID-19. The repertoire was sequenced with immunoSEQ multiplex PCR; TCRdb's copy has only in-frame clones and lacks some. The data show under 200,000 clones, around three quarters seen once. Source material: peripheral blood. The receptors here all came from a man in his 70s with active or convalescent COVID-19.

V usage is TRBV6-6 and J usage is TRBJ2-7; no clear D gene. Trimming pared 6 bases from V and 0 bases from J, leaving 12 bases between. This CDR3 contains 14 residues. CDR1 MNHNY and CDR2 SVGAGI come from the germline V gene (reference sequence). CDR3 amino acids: CASSQAYSSYEQYF. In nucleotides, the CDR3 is TGTGCCAGCAGCCAAGCTTACAGCTCCTACGAGCAGTACTTC.

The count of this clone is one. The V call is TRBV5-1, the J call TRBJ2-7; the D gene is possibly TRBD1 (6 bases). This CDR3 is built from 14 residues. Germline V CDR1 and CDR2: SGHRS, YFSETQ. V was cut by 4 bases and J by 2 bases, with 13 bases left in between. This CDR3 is CASSPRDTAYEQYF. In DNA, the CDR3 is TGCGCCAGCAGCCCACGGGACACTGCCTACGAGCAGTACTTC.

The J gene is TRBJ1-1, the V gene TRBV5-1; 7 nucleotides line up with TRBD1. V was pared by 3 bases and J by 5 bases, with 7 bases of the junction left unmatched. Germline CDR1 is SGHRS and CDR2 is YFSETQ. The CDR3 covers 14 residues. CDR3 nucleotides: TGCGCCAGCAGCTCCGGGACAGAGCAAACTGAAGCTTTCTTT. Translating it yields CASSSGTEQTEAFF.

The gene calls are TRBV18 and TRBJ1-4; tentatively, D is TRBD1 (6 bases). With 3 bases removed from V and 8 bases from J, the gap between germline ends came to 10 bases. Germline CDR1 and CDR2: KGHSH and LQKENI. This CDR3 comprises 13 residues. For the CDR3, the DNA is TGTGCCAGCTCACCCAGGGGAACCGAAAAACTGTTTTTT. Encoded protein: CASSPRGTEKLFF.

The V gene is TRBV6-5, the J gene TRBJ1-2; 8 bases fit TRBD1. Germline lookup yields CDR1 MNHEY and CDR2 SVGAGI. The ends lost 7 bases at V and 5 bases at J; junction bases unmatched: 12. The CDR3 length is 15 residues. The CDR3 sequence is CASTYGQGSLYGYTF. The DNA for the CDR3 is TGTGCCAGCACGTACGGACAGGGATCCCTTTATGGCTACACCTTC.

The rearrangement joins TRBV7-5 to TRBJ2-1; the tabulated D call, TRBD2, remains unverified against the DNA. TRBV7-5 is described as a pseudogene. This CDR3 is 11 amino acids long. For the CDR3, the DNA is TGTGCCAGCCCCACCCGGTGGAGTGAGTTCTTC. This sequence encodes CASPTRWSEFF.

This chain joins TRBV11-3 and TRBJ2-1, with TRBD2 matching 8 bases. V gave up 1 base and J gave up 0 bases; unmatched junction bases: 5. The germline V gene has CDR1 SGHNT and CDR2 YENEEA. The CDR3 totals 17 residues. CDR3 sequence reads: CASSLGLAGSSYNEQFF. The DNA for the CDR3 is TGTGCCAGCAGCTTAGGGTTAGCGGGGAGCTCCTACAATGAGCAGTTCTTC.

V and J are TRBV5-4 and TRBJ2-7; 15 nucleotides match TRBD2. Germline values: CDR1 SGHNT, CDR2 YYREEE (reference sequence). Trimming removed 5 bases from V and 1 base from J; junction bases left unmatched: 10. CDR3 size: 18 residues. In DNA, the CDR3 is TGTGCCAGCAGGCCAGGGACTAGCGGGGGGAGGCGGTCCTACGAGCAGTACTTC. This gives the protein CASRPGTSGGRRSYEQYF.

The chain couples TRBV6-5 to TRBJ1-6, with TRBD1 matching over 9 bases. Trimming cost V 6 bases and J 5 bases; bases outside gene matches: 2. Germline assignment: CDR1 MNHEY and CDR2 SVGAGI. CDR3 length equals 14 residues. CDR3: CASRGTGNNSPLHF. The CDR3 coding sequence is TGTGCCAGCAGGGGGACAGGGAATAATTCACCCCTCCACTTT.

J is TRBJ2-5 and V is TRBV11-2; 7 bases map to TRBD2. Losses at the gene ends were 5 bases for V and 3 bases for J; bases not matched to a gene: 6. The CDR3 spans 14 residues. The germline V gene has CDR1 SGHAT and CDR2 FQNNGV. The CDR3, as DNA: TGTGCCAGCAGCCCAGGTGGGACTAAAGAGACCCAGTACTTC. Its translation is CASSPGGTKETQYF.

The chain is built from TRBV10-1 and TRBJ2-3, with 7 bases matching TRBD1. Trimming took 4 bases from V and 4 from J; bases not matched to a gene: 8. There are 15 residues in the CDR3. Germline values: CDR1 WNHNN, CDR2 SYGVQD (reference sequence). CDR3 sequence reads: CASSGDRDHPDTQYF. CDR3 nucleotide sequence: TGCGCCAGCAGTGGAGACAGGGACCATCCAGATACGCAGTATTTT.

CDR3 DNA: TGTGCCAGCAGAGAAAGACAGGGAAACACCATATATTTT. It translates to CASRERQGNTIYF. The chain employs TRBV12-3 or TRBV12-4 and TRBJ1-3; D might be TRBD1 (5 bases). V was shortened by 6 bases and J by 4 bases, with 10 bases between the two germline ends. The CDR3 covers 13 residues.

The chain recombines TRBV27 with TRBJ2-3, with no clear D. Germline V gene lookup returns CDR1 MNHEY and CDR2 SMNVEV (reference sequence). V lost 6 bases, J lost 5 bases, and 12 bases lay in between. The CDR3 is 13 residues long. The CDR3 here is CASSLISVDTQYF. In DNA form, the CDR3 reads TGTGCCAGCAGCCTTATATCGGTAGATACGCAGTATTTT.

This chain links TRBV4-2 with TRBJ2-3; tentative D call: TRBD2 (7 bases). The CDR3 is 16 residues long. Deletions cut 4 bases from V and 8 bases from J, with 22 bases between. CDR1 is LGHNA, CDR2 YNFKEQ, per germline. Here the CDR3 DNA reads TGTGCCAGCAGCCTACAAATCCGGGGGGCCCCGGGTACGCAGTATTTT. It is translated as CASSLQIRGAPGTQYF.

This CDR3 is CASSGTREANYGYTF. CDR3 sequence (DNA): TGTGCCAGCAGTGGGACGAGGGAGGCTAACTATGGCTACACCTTC. This sequence joins TRBV2 and TRBJ1-2; D is ambiguous. Germline V gene data show CDR1 as SNHLY and CDR2 as FYNNEI. Trimming removed 4 bases from V and 0 bases from J, with 12 bases in between. The CDR3 spans 15 residues. Drawing the rest from reference TRBV2 and TRBJ1-2, the complete variable domain is EPEVTQTPSHQVTQMGQEVILRCVPISNHLYFYWYRQILGQKVEFLVSFYNNEISEKSEIFDDQFSVERPDGSNFTLKIRSTKLEDSAMYFCASSGTREANYGYTFGSGTRLTVV.

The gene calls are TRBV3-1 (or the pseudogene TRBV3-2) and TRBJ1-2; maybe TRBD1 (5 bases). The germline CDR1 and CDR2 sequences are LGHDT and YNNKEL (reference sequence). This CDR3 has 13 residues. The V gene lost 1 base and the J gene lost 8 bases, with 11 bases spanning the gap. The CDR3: CASSQVRELGYTF. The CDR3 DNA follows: TGTGCCAGCAGCCAAGTCAGGGAACTGGGCTACACCTTC.

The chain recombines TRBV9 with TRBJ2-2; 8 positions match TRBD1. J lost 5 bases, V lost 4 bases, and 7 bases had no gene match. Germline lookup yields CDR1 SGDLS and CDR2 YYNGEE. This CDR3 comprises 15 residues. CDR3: CASSLTGEGTGELFF. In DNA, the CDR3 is TGTGCCAGCAGCTTGACAGGGGAAGGAACCGGGGAGCTGTTTTTT.

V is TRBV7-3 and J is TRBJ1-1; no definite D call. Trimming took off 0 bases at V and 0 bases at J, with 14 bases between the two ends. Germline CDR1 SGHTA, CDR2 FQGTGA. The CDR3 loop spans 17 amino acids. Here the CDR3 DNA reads TGTGCCAGCAGCTTAACGGCGACTCAGACGATGAACACTGAAGCTTTCTTT. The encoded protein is CASSLTATQTMNTEAFF.

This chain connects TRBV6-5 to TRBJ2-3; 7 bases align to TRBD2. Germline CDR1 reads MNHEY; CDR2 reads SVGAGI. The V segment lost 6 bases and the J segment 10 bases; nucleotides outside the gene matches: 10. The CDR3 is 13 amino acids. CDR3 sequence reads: CASSPHSGRAQYF. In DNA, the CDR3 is TGTGCCAGCAGCCCACATAGCGGGCGAGCGCAGTATTTT.

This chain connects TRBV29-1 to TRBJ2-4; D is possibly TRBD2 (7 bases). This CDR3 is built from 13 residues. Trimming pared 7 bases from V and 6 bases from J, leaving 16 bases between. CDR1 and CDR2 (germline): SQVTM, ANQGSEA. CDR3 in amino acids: CSALEGGGNIQYF. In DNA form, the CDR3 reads TGCAGCGCCCTGGAGGGGGGGGGAAACATTCAGTACTTC. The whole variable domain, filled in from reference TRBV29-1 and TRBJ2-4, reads SAVISQKPSRDICQRGTSLTIQCQVDSQVTMMFWYRQQPGQSLTLIATANQGSEATYESGFVIDKFPISRPNLTFSTLTVSNMSPEDSSIYLCSALEGGGNIQYFGAGTRLSVL.

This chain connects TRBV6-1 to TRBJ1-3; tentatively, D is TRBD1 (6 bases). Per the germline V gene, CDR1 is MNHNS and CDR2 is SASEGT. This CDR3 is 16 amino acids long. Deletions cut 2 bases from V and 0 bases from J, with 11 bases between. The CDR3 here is CASSETTGSSGNTIYF. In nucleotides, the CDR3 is TGTGCCAGCAGTGAAACTACAGGGAGCTCTGGAAACACCATATATTTT.

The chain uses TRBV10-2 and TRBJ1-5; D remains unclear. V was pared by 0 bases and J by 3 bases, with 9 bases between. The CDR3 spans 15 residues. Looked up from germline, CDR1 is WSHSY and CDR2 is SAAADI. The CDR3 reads CASSESYGFNQPQHF. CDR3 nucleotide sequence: TGCGCCAGCAGTGAGTCGTACGGGTTCAATCAGCCCCAGCATTTT.

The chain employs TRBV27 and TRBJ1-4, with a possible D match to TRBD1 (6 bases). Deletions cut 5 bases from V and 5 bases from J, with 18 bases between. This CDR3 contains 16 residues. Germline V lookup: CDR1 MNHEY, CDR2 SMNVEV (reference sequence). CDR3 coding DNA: TGTGCCAGCAGTCCCTCAGGGGCGGAAATCAATGAAAAACTGTTTTTT. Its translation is CASSPSGAEINEKLFF.

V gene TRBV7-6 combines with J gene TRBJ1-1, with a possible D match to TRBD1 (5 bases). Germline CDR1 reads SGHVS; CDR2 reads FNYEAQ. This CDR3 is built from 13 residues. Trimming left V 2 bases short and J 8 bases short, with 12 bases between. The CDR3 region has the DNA TGTGCCAGCAGCTTACAGCAGGGCAGCGAAGCTTTCTTT. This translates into CASSLQQGSEAFF.